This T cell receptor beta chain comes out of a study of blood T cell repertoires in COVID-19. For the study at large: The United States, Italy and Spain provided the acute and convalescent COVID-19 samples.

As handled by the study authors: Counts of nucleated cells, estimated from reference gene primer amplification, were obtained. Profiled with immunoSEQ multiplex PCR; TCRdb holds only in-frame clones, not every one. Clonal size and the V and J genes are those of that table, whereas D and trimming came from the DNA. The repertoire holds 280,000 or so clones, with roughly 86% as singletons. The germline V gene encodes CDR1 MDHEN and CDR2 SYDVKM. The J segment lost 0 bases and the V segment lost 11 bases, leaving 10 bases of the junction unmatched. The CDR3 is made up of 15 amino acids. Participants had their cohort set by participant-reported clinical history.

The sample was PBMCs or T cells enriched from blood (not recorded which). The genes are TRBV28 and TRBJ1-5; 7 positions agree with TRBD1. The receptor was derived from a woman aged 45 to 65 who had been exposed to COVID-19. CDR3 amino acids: CAGQETGTSNQPQHF. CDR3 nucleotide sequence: TGTGCCGGACAGGAGACAGGGACTAGCAATCAGCCCCAGCATTTT.